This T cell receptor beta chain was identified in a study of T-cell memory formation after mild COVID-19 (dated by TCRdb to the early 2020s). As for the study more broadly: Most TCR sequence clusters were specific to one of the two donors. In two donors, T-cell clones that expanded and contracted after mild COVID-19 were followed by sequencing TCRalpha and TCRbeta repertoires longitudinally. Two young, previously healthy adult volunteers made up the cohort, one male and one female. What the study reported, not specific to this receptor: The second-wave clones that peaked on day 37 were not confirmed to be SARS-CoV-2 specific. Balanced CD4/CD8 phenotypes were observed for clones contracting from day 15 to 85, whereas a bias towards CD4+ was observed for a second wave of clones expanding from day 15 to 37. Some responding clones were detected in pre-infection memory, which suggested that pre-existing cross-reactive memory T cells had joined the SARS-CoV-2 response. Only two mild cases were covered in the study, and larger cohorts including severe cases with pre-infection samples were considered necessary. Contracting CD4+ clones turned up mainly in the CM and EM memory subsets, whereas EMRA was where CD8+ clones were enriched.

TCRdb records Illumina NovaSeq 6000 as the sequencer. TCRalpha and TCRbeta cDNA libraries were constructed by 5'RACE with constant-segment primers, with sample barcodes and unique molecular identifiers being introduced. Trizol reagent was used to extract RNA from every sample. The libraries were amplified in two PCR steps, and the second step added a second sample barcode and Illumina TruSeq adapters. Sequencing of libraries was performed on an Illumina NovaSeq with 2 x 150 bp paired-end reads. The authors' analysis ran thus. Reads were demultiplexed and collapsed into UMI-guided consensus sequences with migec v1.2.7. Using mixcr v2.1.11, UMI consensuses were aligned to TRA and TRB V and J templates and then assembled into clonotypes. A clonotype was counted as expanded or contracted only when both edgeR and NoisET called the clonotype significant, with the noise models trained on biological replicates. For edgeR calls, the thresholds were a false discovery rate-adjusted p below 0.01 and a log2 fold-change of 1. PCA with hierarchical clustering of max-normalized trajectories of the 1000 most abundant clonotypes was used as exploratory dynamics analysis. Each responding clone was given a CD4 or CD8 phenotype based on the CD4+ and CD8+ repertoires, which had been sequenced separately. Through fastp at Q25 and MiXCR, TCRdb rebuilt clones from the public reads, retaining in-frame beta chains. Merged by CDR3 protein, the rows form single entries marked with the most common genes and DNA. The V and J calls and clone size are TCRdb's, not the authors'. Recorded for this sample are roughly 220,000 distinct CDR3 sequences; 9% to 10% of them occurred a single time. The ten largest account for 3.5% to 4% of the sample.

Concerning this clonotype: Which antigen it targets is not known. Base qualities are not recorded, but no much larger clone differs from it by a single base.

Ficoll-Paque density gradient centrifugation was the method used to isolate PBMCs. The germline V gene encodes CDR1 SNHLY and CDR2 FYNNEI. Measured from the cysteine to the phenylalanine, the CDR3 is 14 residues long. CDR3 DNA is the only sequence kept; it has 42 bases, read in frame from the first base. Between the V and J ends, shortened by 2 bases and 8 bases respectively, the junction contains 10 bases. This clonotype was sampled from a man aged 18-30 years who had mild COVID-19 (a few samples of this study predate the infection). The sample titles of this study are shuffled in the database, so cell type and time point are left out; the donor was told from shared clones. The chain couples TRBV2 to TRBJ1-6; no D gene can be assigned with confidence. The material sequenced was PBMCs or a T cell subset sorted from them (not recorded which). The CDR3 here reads CASSENGSYSPLHF. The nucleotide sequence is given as TGTGCCAGCAGTGAAAACGGCTCCTATTCACCCCTCCACTTT. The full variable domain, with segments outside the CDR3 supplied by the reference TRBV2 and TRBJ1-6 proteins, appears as EPEVTQTPSHQVTQMGQEVILRCVPISNHLYFYWYRQILGQKVEFLVSFYNNEISEKSEIFDDQFSVERPDGSNFTLKIRSTKLEDSAMYFCASSENGSYSPLHFGNGTRLTVT.